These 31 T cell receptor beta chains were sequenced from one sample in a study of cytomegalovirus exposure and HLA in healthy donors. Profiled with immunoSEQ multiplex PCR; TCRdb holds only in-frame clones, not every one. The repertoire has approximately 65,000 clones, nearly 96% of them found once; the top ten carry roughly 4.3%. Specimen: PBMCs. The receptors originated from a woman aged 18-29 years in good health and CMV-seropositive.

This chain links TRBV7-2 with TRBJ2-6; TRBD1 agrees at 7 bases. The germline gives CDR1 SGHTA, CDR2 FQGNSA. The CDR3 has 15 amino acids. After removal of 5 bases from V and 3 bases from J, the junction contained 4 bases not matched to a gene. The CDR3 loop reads CASSPRQGGANVLTF. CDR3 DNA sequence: TGTGCCAGCAGCCCAAGACAGGGTGGGGCCAACGTCCTGACTTTC.

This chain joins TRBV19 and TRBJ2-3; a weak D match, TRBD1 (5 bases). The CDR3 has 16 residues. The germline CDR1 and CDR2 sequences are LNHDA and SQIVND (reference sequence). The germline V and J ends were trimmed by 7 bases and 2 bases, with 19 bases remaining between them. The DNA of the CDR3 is TGTGCCAGTAACCCCCGGGCAGGGCTTATCACAGATACGCAGTATTTT. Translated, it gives CASNPRAGLITDTQYF.

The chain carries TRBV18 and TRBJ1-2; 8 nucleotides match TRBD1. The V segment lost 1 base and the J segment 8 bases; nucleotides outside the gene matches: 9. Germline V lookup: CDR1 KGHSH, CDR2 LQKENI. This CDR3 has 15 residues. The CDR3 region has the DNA TGTGCCAGCTCACCACGCTCAGGGGGCACCGGGGGCTACACCTTC. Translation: CASSPRSGGTGGYTF. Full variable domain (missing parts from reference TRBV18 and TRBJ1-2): NAGVMQNPRHLVRRRGQEARLRCSPMKGHSHVYWYRQLPEEGLKFMVYLQKENIIDESGMPKERFSAEFPKEGPSILRIQQVVRGDSAAYFCASSPRSGGTGGYTFGSGTRLTVV.

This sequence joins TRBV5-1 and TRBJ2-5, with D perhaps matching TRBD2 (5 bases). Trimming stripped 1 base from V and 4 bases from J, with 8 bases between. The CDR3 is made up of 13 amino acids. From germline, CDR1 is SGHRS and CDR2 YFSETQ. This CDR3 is CASSLPDLETQYF. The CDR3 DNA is TGCGCCAGCAGCTTGCCGGACTTAGAGACCCAGTACTTC. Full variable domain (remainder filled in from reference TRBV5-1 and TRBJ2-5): KAGVTQTPRYLIKTRGQQVTLSCSPISGHRSVSWYQQTPGQGLQFLFEYFSETQRNKGNFPGRFSGRQFSNSRSEMNVSTLELGDSALYLCASSLPDLETQYFGPGTRLLVL.

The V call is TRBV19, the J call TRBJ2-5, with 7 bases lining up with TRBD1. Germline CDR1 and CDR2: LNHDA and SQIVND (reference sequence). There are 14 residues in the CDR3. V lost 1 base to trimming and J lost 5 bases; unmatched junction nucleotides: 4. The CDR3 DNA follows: TGTGCCAGTAGTATAGGACAGGGTGCGGAGACCCAGTACTTC. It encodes CASSIGQGAETQYF.

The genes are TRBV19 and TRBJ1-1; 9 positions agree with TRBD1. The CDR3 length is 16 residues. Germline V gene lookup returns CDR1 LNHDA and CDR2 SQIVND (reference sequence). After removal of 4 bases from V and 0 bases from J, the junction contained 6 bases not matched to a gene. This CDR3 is CASSTAGTGLNTEAFF. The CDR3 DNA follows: TGTGCCAGTAGTACTGCCGGGACAGGGCTGAACACTGAAGCTTTCTTT.

The CDR3 coding sequence is TGTGCCAGCAGCGGAAACGGACAGGAGGGTGAGACCCAGTACTTC. Protein sequence: CASSGNGQEGETQYF. The chain employs TRBV9 and TRBJ2-5; perhaps TRBD1 as D (7 bases). This CDR3 comprises 15 residues. The germline V gene encodes CDR1 SGDLS and CDR2 YYNGEE. Between the trimmed V and J ends, which lost 3 bases and 5 bases, there was a span of 17 bases.

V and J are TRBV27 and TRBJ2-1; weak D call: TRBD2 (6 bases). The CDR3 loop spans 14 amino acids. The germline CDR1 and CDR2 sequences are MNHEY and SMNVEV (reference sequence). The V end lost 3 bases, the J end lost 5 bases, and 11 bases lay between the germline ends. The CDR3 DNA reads TGTGCCAGCAGTTTTGGCGGGGTTAACAATGAGCAGTTCTTC. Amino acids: CASSFGGVNNEQFF.

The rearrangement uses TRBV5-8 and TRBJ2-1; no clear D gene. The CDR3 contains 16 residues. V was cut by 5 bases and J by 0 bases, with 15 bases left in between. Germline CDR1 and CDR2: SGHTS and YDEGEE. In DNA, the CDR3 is TGTGCCAGCAGTCGCGGTCGGCGGTCCTCCTACAATGAGCAGTTCTTC. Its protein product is CASSRGRRSSYNEQFF.

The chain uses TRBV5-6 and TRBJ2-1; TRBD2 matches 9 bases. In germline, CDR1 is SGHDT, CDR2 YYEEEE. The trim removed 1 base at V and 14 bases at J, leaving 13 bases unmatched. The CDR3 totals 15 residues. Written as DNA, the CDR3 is TGTGCCAGCAGCTTGAACGGGATGGCTAGCGGGGTTGAGTTCTTC. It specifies CASSLNGMASGVEFF.

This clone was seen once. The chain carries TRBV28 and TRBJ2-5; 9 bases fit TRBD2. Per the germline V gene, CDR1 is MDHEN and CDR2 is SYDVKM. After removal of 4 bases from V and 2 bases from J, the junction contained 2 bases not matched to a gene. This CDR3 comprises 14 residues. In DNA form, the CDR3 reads TGTGCCAGCAGTTCCGGACTAGCGCAAGAGACCCAGTACTTC. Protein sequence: CASSSGLAQETQYF. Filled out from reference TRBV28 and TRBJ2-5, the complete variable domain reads DVKVTQSSRYLVKRTGEKVFLECVQDMDHENMFWYRQDPGLGLRLIYFSYDVKMKEKGDIPEGYSVSREKKERFSLILESASTNQTSMYLCASSSGLAQETQYFGPGTRLLVL.

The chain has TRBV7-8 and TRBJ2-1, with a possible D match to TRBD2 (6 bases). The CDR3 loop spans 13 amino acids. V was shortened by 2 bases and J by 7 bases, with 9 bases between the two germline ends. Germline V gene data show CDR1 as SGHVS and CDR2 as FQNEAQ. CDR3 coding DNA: TGTGCCAGCAGCTTACCAGGAGGGAATGAGCAGTTCTTC. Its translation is CASSLPGGNEQFF.

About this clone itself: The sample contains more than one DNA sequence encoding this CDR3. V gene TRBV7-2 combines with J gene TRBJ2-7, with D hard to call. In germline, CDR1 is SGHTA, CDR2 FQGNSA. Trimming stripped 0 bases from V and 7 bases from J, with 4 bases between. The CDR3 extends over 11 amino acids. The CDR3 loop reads CASSLAREQYF. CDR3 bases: TGTGCCAGCAGCTTAGCGCGAGAGCAGTACTTC.

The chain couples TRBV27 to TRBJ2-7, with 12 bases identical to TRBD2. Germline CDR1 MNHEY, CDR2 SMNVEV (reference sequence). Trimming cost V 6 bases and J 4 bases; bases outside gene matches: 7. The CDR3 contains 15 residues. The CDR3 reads CASSLLTSGSYEQYF. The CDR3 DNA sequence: TGTGCCAGCAGCCTCCTGACTAGCGGGAGTTACGAGCAGTACTTC.

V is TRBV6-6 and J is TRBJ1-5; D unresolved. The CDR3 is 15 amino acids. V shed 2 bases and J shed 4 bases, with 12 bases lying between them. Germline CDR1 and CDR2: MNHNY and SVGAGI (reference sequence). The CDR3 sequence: CASSYGGFPNQPQHF. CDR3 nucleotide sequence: TGTGCCAGCAGTTACGGCGGATTCCCTAATCAGCCCCAGCATTTT.

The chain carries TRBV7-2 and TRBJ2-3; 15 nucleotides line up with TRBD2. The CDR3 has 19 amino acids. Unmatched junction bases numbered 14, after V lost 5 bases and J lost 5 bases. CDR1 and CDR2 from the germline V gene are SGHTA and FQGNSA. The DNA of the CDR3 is TGTGCCAGCAGCCCCGGACTAGCGGGAGGGCCAATGGACGTAGATACGCAGTATTTT. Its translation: CASSPGLAGGPMDVDTQYF.

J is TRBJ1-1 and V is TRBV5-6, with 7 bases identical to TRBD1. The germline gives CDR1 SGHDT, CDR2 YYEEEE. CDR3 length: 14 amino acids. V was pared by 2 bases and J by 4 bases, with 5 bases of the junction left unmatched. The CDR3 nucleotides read TGTGCCAGCAGCTTTCCAACAGGGGCCACTGAAGCTTTCTTT. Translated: CASSFPTGATEAFF.

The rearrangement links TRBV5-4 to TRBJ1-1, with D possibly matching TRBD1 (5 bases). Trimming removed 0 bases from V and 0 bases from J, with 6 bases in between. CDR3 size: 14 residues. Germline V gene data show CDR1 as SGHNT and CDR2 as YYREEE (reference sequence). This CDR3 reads CASSLGTLNTEAFF. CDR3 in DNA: TGTGCCAGCAGCTTGGGGACACTGAACACTGAAGCTTTCTTT.

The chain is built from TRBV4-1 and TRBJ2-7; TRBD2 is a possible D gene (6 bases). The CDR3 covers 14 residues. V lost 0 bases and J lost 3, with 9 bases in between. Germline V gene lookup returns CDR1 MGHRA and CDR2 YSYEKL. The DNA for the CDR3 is TGCGCCAGCAGCCAAGATCAGGGAGGCTACGAGCAGTACTTC. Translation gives CASSQDQGGYEQYF.

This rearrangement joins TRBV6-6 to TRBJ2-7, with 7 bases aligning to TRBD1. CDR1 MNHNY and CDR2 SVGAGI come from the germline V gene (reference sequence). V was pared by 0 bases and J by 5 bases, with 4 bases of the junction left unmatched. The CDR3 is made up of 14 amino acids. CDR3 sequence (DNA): TGTGCCAGCAGTTACTCCGGACAGGCGAACGAGCAGTACTTC. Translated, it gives CASSYSGQANEQYF.

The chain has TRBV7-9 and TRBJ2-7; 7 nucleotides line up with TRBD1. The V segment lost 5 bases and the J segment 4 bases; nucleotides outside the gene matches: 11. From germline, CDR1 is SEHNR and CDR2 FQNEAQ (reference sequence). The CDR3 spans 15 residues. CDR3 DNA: TGTGCCAGCAGCCCGACAGGGCGATATGAGTACGAGCAGTACTTC. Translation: CASSPTGRYEYEQYF.

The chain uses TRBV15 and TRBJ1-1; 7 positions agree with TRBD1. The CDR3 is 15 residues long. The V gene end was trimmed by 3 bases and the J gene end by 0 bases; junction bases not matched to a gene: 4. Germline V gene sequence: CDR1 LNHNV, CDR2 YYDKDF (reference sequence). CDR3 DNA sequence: TGTGCCACCAGCAGCGACAGGGACCTGAACACTGAAGCTTTCTTT. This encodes CATSSDRDLNTEAFF.

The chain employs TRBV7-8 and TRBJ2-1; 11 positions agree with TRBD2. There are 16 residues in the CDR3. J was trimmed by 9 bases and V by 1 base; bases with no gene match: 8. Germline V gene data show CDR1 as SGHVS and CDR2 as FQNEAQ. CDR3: CASSLGLAGRSGEQFF. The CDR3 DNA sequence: TGTGCCAGCAGCTTAGGACTAGCGGGGCGGTCGGGTGAGCAGTTCTTC.

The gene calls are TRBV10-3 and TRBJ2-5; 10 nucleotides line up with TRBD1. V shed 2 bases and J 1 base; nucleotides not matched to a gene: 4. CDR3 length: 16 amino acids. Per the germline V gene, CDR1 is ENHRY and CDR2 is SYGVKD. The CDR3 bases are TGTGCCATCAGTGAGATCGGGACAGGGGTCCAAGAGACCCAGTACTTC. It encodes CAISEIGTGVQETQYF.

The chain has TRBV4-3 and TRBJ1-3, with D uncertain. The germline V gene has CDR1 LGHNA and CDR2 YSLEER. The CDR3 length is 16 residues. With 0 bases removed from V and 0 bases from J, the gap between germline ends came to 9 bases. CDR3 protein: CASSQDSSDSGNTIYF. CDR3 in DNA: TGCGCCAGCAGCCAAGATAGCAGCGACTCTGGAAACACCATATATTTT.

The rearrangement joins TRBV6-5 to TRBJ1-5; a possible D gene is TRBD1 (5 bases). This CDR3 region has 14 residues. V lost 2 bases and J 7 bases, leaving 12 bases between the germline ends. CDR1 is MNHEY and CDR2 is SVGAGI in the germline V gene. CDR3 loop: CASSYRQRTQPQHF. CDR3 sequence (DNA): TGTGCCAGCAGTTACCGACAGCGTACCCAGCCCCAGCATTTT.

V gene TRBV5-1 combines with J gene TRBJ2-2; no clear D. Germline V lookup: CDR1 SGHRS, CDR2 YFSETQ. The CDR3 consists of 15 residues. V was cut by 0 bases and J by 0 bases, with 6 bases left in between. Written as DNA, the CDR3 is TGCGCCAGCAGCTTGGGCGGCGCGAACACCGGGGAGCTGTTTTTT. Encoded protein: CASSLGGANTGELFF.

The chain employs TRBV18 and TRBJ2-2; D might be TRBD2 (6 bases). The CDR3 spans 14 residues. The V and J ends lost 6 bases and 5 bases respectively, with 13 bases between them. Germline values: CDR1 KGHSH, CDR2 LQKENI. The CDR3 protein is CASSNSGGTGELFF. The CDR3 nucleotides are TGTGCCAGCTCCAATTCCGGAGGGACCGGGGAGCTGTTTTTT.

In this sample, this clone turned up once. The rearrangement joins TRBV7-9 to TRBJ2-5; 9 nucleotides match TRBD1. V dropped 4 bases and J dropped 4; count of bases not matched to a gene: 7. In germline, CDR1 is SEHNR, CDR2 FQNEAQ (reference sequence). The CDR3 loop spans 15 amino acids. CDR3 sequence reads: CASSSSTGGIETQYF. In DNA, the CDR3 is TGTGCCAGCAGCTCCTCGACAGGGGGGATAGAGACCCAGTACTTC.

CDR3 DNA: TGTGCCAGCAGCCGAAGCAGGGGGTTGAGCGGGAGGGACTACAATGAGCAGTTCTTC. Translation: CASSRSRGLSGRDYNEQFF. The rearrangement links TRBV14 to TRBJ2-1, with TRBD2 matching 10 bases. The V gene's germline CDR1 is SGHDN and CDR2 FVKESK. Trimming at V came to 4 bases and at J to 3 bases, leaving 15 bases not matched to a gene. The CDR3 extends over 19 amino acids.

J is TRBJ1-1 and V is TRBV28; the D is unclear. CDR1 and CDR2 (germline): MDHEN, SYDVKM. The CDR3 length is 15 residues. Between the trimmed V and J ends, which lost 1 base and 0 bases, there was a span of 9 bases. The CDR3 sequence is CASSLYKHLNTEAFF. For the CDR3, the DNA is TGTGCCAGCAGTTTATATAAACATTTGAACACTGAAGCTTTCTTT.